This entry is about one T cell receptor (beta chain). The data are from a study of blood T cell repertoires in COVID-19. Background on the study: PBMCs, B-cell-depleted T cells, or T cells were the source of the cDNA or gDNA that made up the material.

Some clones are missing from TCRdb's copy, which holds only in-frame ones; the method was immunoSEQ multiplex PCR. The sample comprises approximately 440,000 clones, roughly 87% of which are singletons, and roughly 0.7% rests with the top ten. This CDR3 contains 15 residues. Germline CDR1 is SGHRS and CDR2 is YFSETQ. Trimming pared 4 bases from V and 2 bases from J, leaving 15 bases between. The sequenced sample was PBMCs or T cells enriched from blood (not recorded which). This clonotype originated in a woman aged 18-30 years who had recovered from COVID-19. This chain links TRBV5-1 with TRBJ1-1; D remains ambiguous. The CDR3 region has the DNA TGCGCCAGCAGCCCCAACCGGGATTTTAACACTGAAGCTTTCTTT. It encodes CASSPNRDFNTEAFF. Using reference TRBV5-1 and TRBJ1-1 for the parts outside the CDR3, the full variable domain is KAGVTQTPRYLIKTRGQQVTLSCSPISGHRSVSWYQQTPGQGLQFLFEYFSETQRNKGNFPGRFSGRQFSNSRSEMNVSTLELGDSALYLCASSPNRDFNTEAFFGQGTRLTVV.